This paragraph covers one T cell receptor (beta chain) sequence. Its antigen is unidentified. These data come from a study of shared clonotypes between healthy human individuals. At the level of the study: Per donor, CD8 memory used one plate, CD8 naive used two, CD4 memory used three and CD4 naive used three.

Clones were read by immunoSEQ multiplex PCR, and TCRdb kept only the in-frame ones, dropping some. The data show more than 2 million clones, with 85% to 95% seen just once and less than 2% held by the top ten. Terminally differentiated effector memory CD45RA+ cells were excluded from the naive CD8 cells, which were CD45RO-negative and positively selected for CCR7. The donors, all of them Caucasian adults, lived in Nashville, Tennessee. This CDR3 is 15 amino acids long. Germline CDR1 SEHNR, CDR2 FQNEAQ (reference sequence). V dropped 7 bases and J dropped 7 bases, with 20 bases sitting between them. The study, taken as a whole, reports: Between a few donors, naive CD4 clonotypes were shared at a level of around 4.9%. Only blood was sampled; tissue repertoires likely differ.

Sequenced sample: naive CD8+ T cells from PBMCs. This sequence joins TRBV7-9 and TRBJ2-1, with D tentatively TRBD1 or TRBD2 (6 bases each). The origin of this receptor is a young man in good health. Some clones in this sample may be carry-over from other donors' samples. As DNA, the CDR3 is TGTGCCAGCAACCGCCCGGGGGCAGGGGAGAATGAGCAGTTCTTC. It yields the protein CASNRPGAGENEQFF.